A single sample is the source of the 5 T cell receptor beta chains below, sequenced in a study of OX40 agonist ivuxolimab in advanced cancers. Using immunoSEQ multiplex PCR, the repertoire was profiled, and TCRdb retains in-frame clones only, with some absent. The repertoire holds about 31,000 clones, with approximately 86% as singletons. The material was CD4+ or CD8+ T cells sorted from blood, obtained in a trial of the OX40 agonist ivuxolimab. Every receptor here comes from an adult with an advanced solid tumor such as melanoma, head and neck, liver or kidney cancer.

The CDR3 spells CASSAPPSAYEQYF. The CDR3 DNA reads as TGTGCCAGCAGCGCTCCCCCTTCCGCCTACGAGCAGTACTTC. This rearrangement joins TRBV7-9 to TRBJ2-7; D is ambiguous. The CDR3 length is 14 residues. The V end was cut by 5 bases, the J end by 2 bases, with 13 bases between. Germline CDR1 and CDR2: SEHNR and FQNEAQ (reference sequence).

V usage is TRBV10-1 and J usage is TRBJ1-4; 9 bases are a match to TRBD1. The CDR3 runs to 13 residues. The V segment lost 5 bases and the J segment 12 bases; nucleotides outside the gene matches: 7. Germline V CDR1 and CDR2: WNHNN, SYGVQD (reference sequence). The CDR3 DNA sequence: TGCGCCAGCAGTCCCGGGACAGGGTCGGAACTGTTTTTT. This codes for CASSPGTGSELFF.

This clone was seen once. The DNA for the CDR3 is TGTGCCAGCAGCCCCGGCCAGGGAGGGACAGATACGCAGTATTTT. Translated: CASSPGQGGTDTQYF. J is TRBJ2-3 and V is TRBV28, with 7 nucleotides matching TRBD2. CDR1 MDHEN and CDR2 SYDVKM come from the germline V gene. CDR3 length equals 15 residues. The junction had 9 bases not matched to a gene; V was cut back by 6 bases and J by 3 bases.

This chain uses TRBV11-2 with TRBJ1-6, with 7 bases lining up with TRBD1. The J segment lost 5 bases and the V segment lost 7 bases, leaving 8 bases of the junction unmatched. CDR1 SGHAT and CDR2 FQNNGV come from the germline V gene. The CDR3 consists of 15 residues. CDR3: CASNQGQRDNSPLHF. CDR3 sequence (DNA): TGTGCCAGCAACCAGGGACAGCGAGATAATTCACCCCTCCACTTT. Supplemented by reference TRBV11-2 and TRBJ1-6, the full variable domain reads EAGVAQSPRYKIIEKRQSVAFWCNPISGHATLYWYQQILGQGPKLLIQFQNNGVVDDSQLPKDRFSAERLKGVDSTLKIQPAKLEDSAVYLCASNQGQRDNSPLHFGNGTRLTVT.

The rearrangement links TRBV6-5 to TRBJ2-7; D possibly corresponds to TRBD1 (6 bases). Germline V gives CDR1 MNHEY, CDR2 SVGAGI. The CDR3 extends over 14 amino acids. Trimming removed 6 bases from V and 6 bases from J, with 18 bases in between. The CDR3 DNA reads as TGTGCCAGCAGCCGACCCCAGGGGTGGGGCGAGCAGTACTTC. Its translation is CASSRPQGWGEQYF.